The next 5 T cell receptor beta chains were all read from a single sample in a study of T-cell memory formation after mild COVID-19 (dated by TCRdb to about 2021). Library generation was performed with 5' RACE. The instrument was an Illumina NovaSeq 6000. The public sequencing data were trimmed at Q25 with fastp and processed into clonotypes with MiXCR by TCRdb, which kept only in-frame beta chains. Here each entry gathers all rows of one CDR3 protein and keeps the most common genes and DNA. This sample is represented by fewer than 150,000 distinct CDR3 sequences; over 15% of them were singletons. 5% to 5.5% of the sample rests with the top ten. The specimen sequenced was PBMCs or a T cell subset sorted from them (not recorded which). These receptors were collected from a man aged 18 to 35 who had mild COVID-19 (a few samples of this study predate the infection). The sample titles of this study are shuffled in the database, so cell type and time point are left out; the donor was told from shared clones.

This clonotype has just a few counts. The chain recombines TRBV13 with TRBJ2-3, with 11 bases fitting TRBD2. The CDR3 length is 16 residues. After removal of 5 bases from V and 4 bases from J, the junction contained 8 bases not matched to a gene. Germline V gene lookup returns CDR1 PRHDT and CDR2 FYEKMQ (reference sequence). The chain's CDR3 is CASSTPLAGGADTQYF. The CDR3 bases are TGTGCCAGCAGCACCCCCCTAGCGGGGGGAGCAGATACGCAGTATTTT.

In its sample, this clonotype was seen once. The chain combines TRBV4-2 with TRBJ2-6, with D perhaps being TRBD1 or TRBD2 (5 bases each). Germline assignment: CDR1 LGHNA and CDR2 YNFKEQ. V was cut by 4 bases and J by 0 bases, with 13 bases left in between. The CDR3 has 17 amino acids. DNA for the CDR3: TGTGCCAGCAGCCCTATTGGGACGAACTCTGGGGCCAACGTCCTGACTTTC. It yields the protein CASSPIGTNSGANVLTF.

This clonotype was found a few times. The chain links TRBV2 to TRBJ2-3, with D perhaps TRBD1 (6 bases). CDR1 and CDR2 from the germline V gene are SNHLY and FYNNEI. Between the trimmed V and J ends, which lost 7 bases and 2 bases, there was a span of 13 bases. The CDR3 loop spans 14 amino acids. As DNA, the CDR3 is TGTGCCAGCAATCAGGGGCCCTTCACAGATACGCAGTATTTT. This sequence encodes CASNQGPFTDTQYF.

The gene calls are TRBV7-9 and TRBJ2-7; D unclear. Trimming left V 3 bases short and J 2 bases short, with 14 bases between. The CDR3 covers 15 residues. Germline CDR1 is SEHNR and CDR2 is FQNEAQ (reference sequence). The DNA for the CDR3 is TGTGCCAGCAGCTTTGGGTCCTTACAGACCTACGAGCAGTACGTC. Translating it yields CASSFGSLQTYEQYV.

J is TRBJ2-5 and V is TRBV9; D ambiguous. Germline lookup yields CDR1 SGDLS and CDR2 YYNGEE. The V end was cut by 0 bases, the J end by 1 base, with 7 bases between. The CDR3 is made up of 14 amino acids. Written as DNA, the CDR3 is TGTGCCAGCAGCGTAGGAAATAGCCAAGAGACCCAGTACTTC. It specifies CASSVGNSQETQYF.